The 17 T cell receptor beta chains in this list originate from one sample, sequenced in a study of T-cell memory formation after mild COVID-19. TCRdb ran MiXCR on the 5' RACE reads and lists one entry per CDR3 protein. Of fewer than 350,000 distinct CDR3 sequences listed, around a sixth are singletons. Specimen: PBMCs or a T cell subset sorted from them (not recorded which). These receptor sequences come from a man between 18 and 35 years old who had mild COVID-19 (a few samples of this study predate the infection). Cell type and time point are not known.

J is TRBJ1-2 and V is TRBV28; TRBD1 agrees at 7 bases. From germline, CDR1 is MDHEN and CDR2 SYDVKM. Trimming at V came to 5 bases and at J to 0 bases, leaving 6 bases not matched to a gene. CDR3 length: 15 amino acids. The CDR3 DNA reads as TGTGCCAGCAGTACGACAGGGAGAGCTAACTATGGCTACACCTTC. Its translation: CASSTTGRANYGYTF.

The chain recombines TRBV25-1 with TRBJ2-6, with D possibly TRBD1 on 6 matching bases. The CDR3 runs 15 residues. V was shortened by 6 bases and J by 2 bases, with 11 bases between the two germline ends. The germline gives CDR1 MGHDK, CDR2 SYGVNS. CDR3 in amino acids: CASSHNRAGANVLTF. CDR3 bases: TGTGCCAGCAGCCACAACAGGGCTGGGGCCAACGTCCTGACTTTC.

This clonotype was counted at least ten times. The rearrangement links TRBV5-1 to TRBJ2-1, with 10 bases matching TRBD1. V lost 0 bases, J lost 7 bases, and 7 bases stayed unmatched. CDR3 length equals 16 residues. Per germline, CDR1 SGHRS and CDR2 YFSETQ. The CDR3 is CASSLAGGQGINEQFF. CDR3 in DNA: TGCGCCAGCAGCTTGGCCGGGGGACAGGGGATTAATGAGCAGTTCTTC. Using reference TRBV5-1 and TRBJ2-1 for the parts outside the CDR3, the full variable domain is KAGVTQTPRYLIKTRGQQVTLSCSPISGHRSVSWYQQTPGQGLQFLFEYFSETQRNKGNFPGRFSGRQFSNSRSEMNVSTLELGDSALYLCASSLAGGQGINEQFFGPGTRLTVL.

The table lists this clonotype with a few counts. The rearrangement joins TRBV12-3 or TRBV12-4 to TRBJ1-2; D remains unclear. The V end was cut by 3 bases, the J end by 2 bases, with 10 bases between. The CDR3 has 14 residues. CDR3 residues: CASSLIPSNYGYTF. CDR3 DNA: TGTGCCAGCAGTTTGATCCCTTCAAACTATGGCTACACCTTC.

The chain carries TRBV7-2 and TRBJ2-5, with D unclear. This CDR3 region has 16 residues. V lost 0 bases to trimming and J lost 6 bases, with 17 bases between them. CDR1 is SGHTA, CDR2 FQGNSA, per germline. As DNA, the CDR3 is TGTGCCAGCAGCTTAGCGCTGGACCGAGTCAGAAAGACCCAGTACTTC. Translating it yields CASSLALDRVRKTQYF.

The sample holds a few counts of this clonotype. The V and J genes are TRBV18 and TRBJ2-7; D remains ambiguous. The CDR3 runs to 11 residues. The germline CDR1 and CDR2 sequences are KGHSH and LQKENI. V was trimmed by 4 bases and J by 6 bases, leaving 7 bases between them. The CDR3 spells CASSQGVEQYV. The DNA for the CDR3 is TGTGCCAGCTCACAAGGAGTCGAGCAGTACGTC.

This clonotype was recorded many times. This chain connects TRBV18 to TRBJ2-5; 8 bases agree with TRBD1. The CDR3 spans 15 residues. V lost 2 bases to trimming and J lost 1 base; unmatched junction nucleotides: 3. Germline-derived CDR1 and CDR2 are KGHSH and LQKENI. The CDR3 region has the DNA TGTGCCAGCTCACCATCGGACAGGGCCCAAGAGACCCAGTACTTC. This sequence encodes CASSPSDRAQETQYF.

The V gene is TRBV4-3, the J gene TRBJ2-7; D is perhaps TRBD1 (6 bases). From germline, CDR1 is LGHNA and CDR2 YSLEER. V dropped 2 bases and J dropped 3 bases, with 14 bases sitting between them. This CDR3 has 15 residues. The CDR3 loop is CASSQPLEGDYEQYV. The DNA of the CDR3 is TGCGCCAGCAGCCAACCCCTTGAGGGGGACTACGAGCAGTACGTC.

Only a few counts were recorded for this clonotype. The chain has TRBV3-1 and TRBJ2-5; perhaps TRBD1 as D (5 bases). V was clipped by 1 base and J by 4 bases, with 10 bases between them. In germline, CDR1 is LGHDT, CDR2 YNNKEL (reference sequence). This CDR3 has 14 amino acids. CDR3: CASSQAGPRETQYF. CDR3 in DNA: TGTGCCAGCAGCCAAGCAGGGCCACGAGAGACCCAGTACTTC.

In this sample, this clonotype turned up a few times. V usage is TRBV7-2 and J usage is TRBJ2-3; perhaps TRBD2 as D (5 bases). V gave up 11 bases and J gave up 0 bases, with 18 bases separating them. Germline CDR1 is SGHTA and CDR2 is FQGNSA. The CDR3 runs 15 residues. CDR3 amino acids: CAGNGVGTSTDTQYF. As DNA, the CDR3 is TGTGCCGGGAACGGGGTCGGAACTAGCACAGATACGCAGTATTTT.

The rearrangement links TRBV12-3 or TRBV12-4 to TRBJ1-1; no firm D call. CDR3 length: 13 amino acids. The V gene lost 5 bases and the J gene lost 4 bases, with 11 bases spanning the gap. The CDR3: CASSQGPLTEAFF. The CDR3 DNA follows: TGTGCCAGCAGTCAAGGGCCGCTCACTGAAGCTTTCTTT.

This clonotype was seen more than once but under ten times. For the CDR3, the DNA is TGTGCCAGCACCAAAGATGGAATTAATCAGCCCCAGCATTTT. Translated: CASTKDGINQPQHF. The V gene is TRBV7-9, the J gene TRBJ1-5; D unclear. Per germline, CDR1 SEHNR and CDR2 FQNEAQ (reference sequence). The CDR3 has 14 residues. The V end lost 7 bases, the J end lost 4 bases, and 14 bases lay between the germline ends.

CDR3 loop: CASSPRGRDSPLHF. CDR3 DNA: TGTGCCAGCAGTCCCAGGGGTAGGGATTCACCCCTCCACTTT. The chain combines TRBV6-5 with TRBJ1-6; TRBD1 is a possible D gene (6 bases). The CDR3 is 14 residues long. Germline assignment: CDR1 MNHEY and CDR2 SVGAGI. The V and J ends lost 5 bases and 8 bases respectively, with 13 bases between them.

This clonotype was counted only a few times. This chain links TRBV12-3 or TRBV12-4 with TRBJ1-5, with D possibly matching TRBD1 (5 bases). The CDR3 is made up of 15 amino acids. V lost 3 bases and J lost 5, with 14 bases in between. The CDR3 here is CASSLVEGRDQPQHF. The CDR3 coding sequence is TGTGCCAGCAGTTTGGTGGAGGGACGGGATCAGCCCCAGCATTTT.

This clonotype was seen just once. This rearrangement joins TRBV6-1 to TRBJ1-2; the D gene is possibly TRBD1 (5 bases). From germline, CDR1 is MNHNS and CDR2 SASEGT. V lost 4 bases and J lost 3, with 9 bases in between. The CDR3 is made up of 13 amino acids. CDR3 sequence (DNA): TGTGCCAGCAGTGGGGCAGGGCACTATGGCTACACCTTC. Its translation is CASSGAGHYGYTF.

This clonotype was detected only a few times. This chain uses TRBV6-2 or TRBV6-3 with TRBJ2-3; TRBD2 matches 14 bases. This CDR3 contains 15 residues. With V trimmed by 5 bases and J by 5 bases, 3 bases remained unmatched. CDR1 and CDR2 from the germline V gene are MNHEY and SVGEGT. CDR3 coding DNA: TGTGCCAGCAGTCGAGGACTAGCGGGGGGAGATACGCAGTATTTT. Encoded protein: CASSRGLAGGDTQYF.

The chain links TRBV7-3 to TRBJ2-3; D gene uncertain. The germline V and J ends were trimmed by 2 bases and 8 bases, with 8 bases remaining between them. This CDR3 is 12 amino acids long. Germline-derived CDR1 and CDR2 are SGHTA and FQGTGA. The CDR3 coding sequence is TGTGCCAGCAGCTTATTTCCGGGTACGCAGTATTTT. As protein: CASSLFPGTQYF.